This T cell receptor (beta chain) came from a study of shared T cell receptors in the human thymus. This CDR3 is built from 14 residues. Trimming stripped 2 bases from V and 5 bases from J, with 13 bases between. CDR1 SGHRS and CDR2 YFSETQ come from the germline V gene. Sequenced by immunoSEQ multiplex PCR; TCRdb stores in-frame clones only, minus some. The sample includes roughly 660,000 clones, 70% to 90% seen only once; the top ten take about 0.01%. The same sample was also studied in work on human thymus T cells.

Input material: thymocytes. The V and J genes are TRBV5-1 and TRBJ1-1; D not certain. This sequence was found in a boy under two years old with a congenital heart defect. The chain's CDR3 is CASSFPTPGTEAFF. The CDR3 DNA is TGCGCCAGCAGCTTTCCGACCCCGGGGACTGAAGCTTTCTTT.